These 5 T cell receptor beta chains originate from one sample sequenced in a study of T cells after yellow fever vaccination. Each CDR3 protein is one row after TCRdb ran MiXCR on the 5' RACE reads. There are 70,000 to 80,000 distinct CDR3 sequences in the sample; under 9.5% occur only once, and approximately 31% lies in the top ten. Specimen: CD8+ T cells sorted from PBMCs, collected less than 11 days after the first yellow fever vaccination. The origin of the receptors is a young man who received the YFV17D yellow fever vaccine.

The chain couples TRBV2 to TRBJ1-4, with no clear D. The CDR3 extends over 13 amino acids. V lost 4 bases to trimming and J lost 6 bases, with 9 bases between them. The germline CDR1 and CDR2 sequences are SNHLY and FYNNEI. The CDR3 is CASSALHDEKLFF. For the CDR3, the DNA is TGTGCCAGCAGTGCCCTCCACGATGAAAAACTGTTTTTT.

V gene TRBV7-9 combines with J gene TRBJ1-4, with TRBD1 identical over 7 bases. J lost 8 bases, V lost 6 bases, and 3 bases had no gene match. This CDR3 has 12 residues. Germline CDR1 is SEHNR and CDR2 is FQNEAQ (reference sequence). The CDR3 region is CASSSDREKLFF. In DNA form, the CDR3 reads TGTGCCAGCAGTTCGGACAGGGAAAAACTGTTTTTT.

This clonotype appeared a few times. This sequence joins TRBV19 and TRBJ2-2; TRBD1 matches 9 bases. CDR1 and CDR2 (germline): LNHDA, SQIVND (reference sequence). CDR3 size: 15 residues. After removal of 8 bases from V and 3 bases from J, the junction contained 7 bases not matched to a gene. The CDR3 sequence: CASQSGTGHTGELFF. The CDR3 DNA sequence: TGTGCCAGTCAATCCGGGACAGGGCACACCGGGGAGCTGTTTTTT.

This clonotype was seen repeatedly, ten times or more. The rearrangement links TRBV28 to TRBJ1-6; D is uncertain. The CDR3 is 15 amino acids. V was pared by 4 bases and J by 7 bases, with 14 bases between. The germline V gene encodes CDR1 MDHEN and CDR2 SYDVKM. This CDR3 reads CASSYHTGMNSPLHF. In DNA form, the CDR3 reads TGTGCCAGCAGTTATCACACGGGGATGAATTCACCCCTCCACTTT.

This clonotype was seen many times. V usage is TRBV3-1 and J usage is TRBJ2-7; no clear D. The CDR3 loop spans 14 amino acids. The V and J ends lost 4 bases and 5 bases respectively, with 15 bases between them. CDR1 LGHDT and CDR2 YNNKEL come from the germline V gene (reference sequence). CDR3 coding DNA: TGTGCCAGCAGCCCTCAGGTTAGCTCTCACGAGCAGTACGTC. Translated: CASSPQVSSHEQYV.